This T cell receptor (beta chain) is drawn from a study of early T cells in non-severe SARS-CoV-2 infection. TCRdb reanalysed the 5' RACE reads using MiXCR and keeps one entry per CDR3 protein. The sample lists about 31,000 distinct CDR3 sequences, roughly 5.7% occurring once. Trimming removed 3 bases at V and 11 bases at J, with 7 bases between. The germline V gene has CDR1 MDHEN and CDR2 SYDVKM. CDR3 length: 11 amino acids. This clonotype was sampled from an adult who was a healthcare worker with PCR-confirmed SARS-CoV-2 infection or an uninfected control (not recorded which). The sequenced sample was whole blood. The chain joins TRBV28 to TRBJ1-4; tentatively, D is TRBD1 (5 bases). The CDR3 sequence: CASSFEGKLFF. DNA for the CDR3: TGTGCCAGCAGTTTCGAGGGGAAACTGTTTTTT.